This TCR beta chain was observed in a study of T cells in Graves' hyperthyroidism and ophthalmopathy. As for the study in general: Blood from the periphery was taken at initial diagnosis, before any treatment.

Notes on the study in general: With a median lead of 6.5 months before onset, the model predicted ophthalmopathy.

Fresh peripheral blood, approximately 9.7 ml, was the source of the PBMCs. To note about this clonotype: What it recognizes is unknown.

CDR3 length equals 12 residues. V was shortened by 5 bases and J by 6 bases, with 7 bases between the two germline ends. CDR1 and CDR2 (germline): MDHEN, SYDVKM. The TCR beta CDR3 regions underwent amplification using RNA transcripts as the source. RT-PCR in the first round (using the HTBI primer set) targeted the TCR CDR3. TCRdb re-called the multiplex PCR reads with MiXCR, one entry per CDR3 protein. The sample shows hundreds of thousands of distinct CDR3 sequences, about 20% of them seen only once. Sequencing input: blood. The genes are TRBV28 and TRBJ2-2; D is ambiguous. The receptor comes from a man aged 40-49 years with Graves' ophthalmopathy. The CDR3 nucleotides read TGTGCCAGCAGTGACGTGGCCGGGGAGCTGTTTTTT. It yields the protein CASSDVAGELFF.